The next 31 T cell receptor beta chains were all read from a single sample in a study of vaccination effects on CD4 cells after COVID-19. Before sequencing, viral peptide pools were used by the ViraFEST assay to expand antigen-specific CD4+ T cells. It was after nine to ten days of culture that CD4+ T cells were isolated. Each participant received a vaccine that was either BNT162b2 or mRNA-1273, given as two doses. Which antigens these TCRs recognize remains unknown. The data were produced by immunoSEQ multiplex PCR, yet TCRdb's version contains in-frame clones alone and is incomplete. The repertoire holds tens of thousands of clones, with around 70% as singletons. Specimen: CD4+ T cells from PBMCs cultured with HCoV-NL63 spike peptides, collected after COVID-19 vaccination. The receptors come from a human donor who received a COVID-19 vaccine.

This clone occurred once. DNA for the CDR3: TGTGCCAGCAGCAAGGCAGGGCGGCAAGAGACCCAGTACTTC. Translated: CASSKAGRQETQYF. The rearrangement uses TRBV3-1 (or the pseudogene TRBV3-2) and TRBJ2-5; a weak D match, TRBD1 (5 bases). Between the trimmed V and J ends, which lost 5 bases and 2 bases, there was a span of 12 bases. The CDR3 contains 14 residues. Germline CDR1 is LGHDT and CDR2 is YNNKEL (reference sequence).

As DNA, the CDR3 is TGTGCCAGTAGTGCCCTGCCGGGACAGGGGACTTACGAGCAGTACTTC. Protein: CASSALPGQGTYEQYF. The rearrangement joins TRBV19 to TRBJ2-7; 10 nucleotides align to TRBD1. The V gene end was trimmed by 5 bases and the J gene end by 4 bases; junction bases not matched to a gene: 11. CDR1 is LNHDA and CDR2 is SQIVND in the germline V gene (reference sequence). CDR3 size: 16 residues.

The chain is built from TRBV6-5 and TRBJ1-2, with TRBD1 as a possible D gene (6 bases). Trimming cost V 2 bases and J 8 bases, with 15 bases left between them. This CDR3 contains 14 residues. Germline lookup yields CDR1 MNHEY and CDR2 SVGAGI. The CDR3 DNA sequence: TGTGCCAGCAGTTACGTTAGGGGGACCAGCGGCTACACCTTC. Encoded protein: CASSYVRGTSGYTF.

The V call is TRBV20-1, the J call TRBJ1-4; D perhaps matches TRBD1 (6 bases). Trimming took 6 bases from V and 4 from J, leaving 21 bases between them. The CDR3 sequence is 16 residues long. In germline, CDR1 is DFQATT, CDR2 SNEGSKA (reference sequence). CDR3 region: CSASSQGQGFNEKLFF. Here the CDR3 DNA reads TGCAGTGCGAGTAGTCAGGGCCAGGGGTTTAATGAAAAACTGTTTTTT.

This clone was seen only a few times. The chain recombines TRBV20-1 with TRBJ2-7; D is undetermined. The CDR3 has 14 amino acids. V shed 3 bases and J shed 1 base, with 13 bases lying between them. Germline CDR1 and CDR2: DFQATT and SNEGSKA (reference sequence). DNA of the CDR3: TGCAGTGCTAGTTCCCCCCTAGTTTCCTACGAGCAGTACTTC. It yields the protein CSASSPLVSYEQYF.

The chain joins TRBV6-5 to TRBJ1-6; 10 positions agree with TRBD1. This CDR3 has 15 amino acids. Per the germline V gene, CDR1 is MNHEY and CDR2 is SVGAGI. Trimming took 5 bases from V and 10 from J; bases not matched to a gene: 8. CDR3 amino acids: CASSRQGAVESPLHF. CDR3 bases: TGTGCCAGCAGTCGACAGGGGGCAGTTGAGTCACCCCTCCACTTT.

This sequence joins TRBV6-2 or TRBV6-3 and TRBJ1-1; D gene ambiguous. Germline V gives CDR1 MNHEY, CDR2 SVGEGT. The CDR3 spans 11 residues. V was shortened by 5 bases and J by 11 bases, with 12 bases between the two germline ends. The CDR3 sequence is CASSTRVLAFF. The CDR3 nucleotides read TGTGCCAGCAGTACAAGGGTTCTCGCTTTCTTT.

The chain combines TRBV29-1 with TRBJ1-1; D is perhaps TRBD1 (5 bases). The germline V and J ends were trimmed by 5 bases and 1 base, with 14 bases remaining between them. CDR1 SQVTM and CDR2 ANQGSEA come from the germline V gene. The CDR3 is made up of 14 amino acids. For the CDR3, the DNA is TGCAGCGTTAGCGCAGGGCTAGAGAACACTGAAGCTTTCTTT. This translates into CSVSAGLENTEAFF. Together with reference TRBV29-1 and TRBJ1-1, the CDR3 gives the full variable domain: SAVISQKPSRDICQRGTSLTIQCQVDSQVTMMFWYRQQPGQSLTLIATANQGSEATYESGFVIDKFPISRPNLTFSTLTVSNMSPEDSSIYLCSVSAGLENTEAFFGQGTRLTVV.

The V gene is TRBV3-1 (or the pseudogene TRBV3-2), the J gene TRBJ2-5; D unclear. CDR3 length: 13 residues. The V and J ends lost 3 bases and 3 bases respectively, with 8 bases between them. Germline CDR1 is LGHDT and CDR2 is YNNKEL (reference sequence). The CDR3 loop is CASSQGLKETQYF. The CDR3 DNA reads TGTGCCAGCAGCCAGGGCTTAAAAGAGACCCAGTACTTC.

The V gene is TRBV6-1, the J gene TRBJ2-3; 9 bases are shared with TRBD2. The germline V gene has CDR1 MNHNS and CDR2 SASEGT. V dropped 4 bases and J dropped 6; count of bases not matched to a gene: 14. The CDR3 totals 17 residues. In DNA, the CDR3 is TGTGCCAGCAGTGTGACCAAAGGCGGGGGGGCCACGGATACGCAGTATTTT. Protein: CASSVTKGGGATDTQYF.

This chain joins TRBV10-1 and TRBJ1-4; 7 bases are shared with TRBD1. The length of the CDR3 is 13 residues. V lost 5 bases, J lost 8 bases, and 5 bases stayed unmatched. Germline CDR1 WNHNN, CDR2 SYGVQD (reference sequence). CDR3 residues: CASSPGQSEKLFF. Written as DNA, the CDR3 is TGCGCCAGCAGTCCGGGACAGTCGGAAAAACTGTTTTTT.

This chain uses TRBV9 with TRBJ2-3, with TRBD2 identical over 9 bases. The CDR3 sequence is 16 residues long. Germline loops: CDR1 SGDLS, CDR2 YYNGEE. Trimming cost V 0 bases and J 0 bases; bases outside gene matches: 2. The CDR3 nucleotides are TGTGCCAGCAGCGTAGCGACTAGCGGTAGCACAGATACGCAGTATTTT. It codes for CASSVATSGSTDTQYF.

This chain links TRBV27 with TRBJ2-1; 9 bases map to TRBD2. Germline values: CDR1 MNHEY, CDR2 SMNVEV (reference sequence). V gave up 1 base and J gave up 7 bases; unmatched junction bases: 5. The CDR3 length is 15 residues. The CDR3, as DNA: TGTGCCAGCAGTTTATATGCCCTAGCGGGAAATGAGCAGTTCTTC. Amino acid sequence: CASSLYALAGNEQFF.

This clone was detected only a few times. The genes are TRBV13 and TRBJ2-7, with TRBD2 as a possible D gene (6 bases). Germline-derived CDR1 and CDR2 are PRHDT and FYEKMQ (reference sequence). V dropped 3 bases and J dropped 2 bases, with 8 bases sitting between them. The CDR3 totals 13 residues. In DNA, the CDR3 is TGTGCCAGCAGCTTGCGGGGTGCCTACGAGCAGTACTTC. Its protein is CASSLRGAYEQYF. The whole variable domain, filled in from reference TRBV13 and TRBJ2-7, reads AAGVIQSPRHLIKEKRETATLKCYPIPRHDTVYWYQQGPGQDPQFLISFYEKMQSDKGSIPDRFSAQQFSDYHSELNMSSLELGDSALYFCASSLRGAYEQYFGPGTRLTVT.

The chain joins TRBV18 to TRBJ2-4, with 7 bases aligning to TRBD2. The CDR3 has 21 amino acids. The V and J ends lost 1 base and 0 bases, in that order; junction bases with no gene match: 18. Germline V CDR1 and CDR2: KGHSH, LQKENI. The DNA for the CDR3 is TGTGCCAGCTCACCACGTTTTCGGCTAGCGGAATATGAAATAGCCAAAAACATTCAGTACTTC. This codes for CASSPRFRLAEYEIAKNIQYF.

The chain recombines TRBV5-1 with TRBJ2-2; perhaps TRBD2 as D (5 bases). The CDR3 extends over 13 amino acids. The ends were cut back, 5 bases at V and 5 bases at J, with 10 bases in the middle. CDR1 is SGHRS, CDR2 YFSETQ, per germline. The CDR3 spells CASRVRETGELFF. CDR3 nucleotides: TGCGCCAGCAGGGTTCGGGAAACCGGGGAGCTGTTTTTT.

This rearrangement joins TRBV27 to TRBJ1-1; 8 bases fit TRBD1. The J segment lost 7 bases and the V segment lost 5 bases, leaving 9 bases of the junction unmatched. The germline gives CDR1 MNHEY, CDR2 SMNVEV (reference sequence). CDR3 length: 14 residues. As DNA, the CDR3 is TGTGCCAGCAGTCCCCGACAGGGGATCATTGAAGCTTTCTTT. Its translation is CASSPRQGIIEAFF.

The chain couples TRBV4-2 to TRBJ1-1; D is unresolved. The CDR3 loop spans 11 amino acids. Per the germline V gene, CDR1 is LGHNA and CDR2 is YNFKEQ. Trimming took 4 bases from V and 0 from J, leaving 0 bases between them. CDR3 in amino acids: CASSLNTEAFF. CDR3 sequence (DNA): TGTGCCAGCAGCCTGAACACTGAAGCTTTCTTT.

The chain employs TRBV5-1 and TRBJ2-3, with D tentatively TRBD2 (6 bases). Trimming pared 5 bases from V and 2 bases from J, leaving 9 bases between. Germline CDR1 SGHRS, CDR2 YFSETQ. This CDR3 comprises 13 residues. The CDR3 sequence is CASSREFTDTQYF. The DNA of the CDR3 is TGCGCCAGCAGTCGGGAGTTCACAGATACGCAGTATTTT.

The J gene is TRBJ2-3, the V gene TRBV6-5; weak D call: TRBD1 (5 bases). The V gene's germline CDR1 is MNHEY and CDR2 SVGAGI. This CDR3 contains 14 residues. Trimming took 7 bases from V and 5 from J, leaving 16 bases between them. CDR3 DNA sequence: TGTGCCAGCAAGGGGTTGGTCGTTTTAGATACGCAGTATTTT. It yields the protein CASKGLVVLDTQYF.

The chain employs TRBV10-3 and TRBJ2-6; D tentatively reads TRBD1 or TRBD2 (5 bases each). Germline V gene data show CDR1 as ENHRY and CDR2 as SYGVKD. Trimming stripped 7 bases from V and 0 bases from J, with 13 bases between. The CDR3 has 16 residues. The CDR3 region is CAIMSGPSSGANVLTF. The CDR3 DNA sequence: TGTGCCATCATGTCGGGACCTAGCTCTGGGGCCAACGTCCTGACTTTC.

The genes are TRBV19 and TRBJ1-2; 7 nucleotides match TRBD1. V was pared by 3 bases and J by 4 bases, with 14 bases of the junction left unmatched. Per germline, CDR1 LNHDA and CDR2 SQIVND (reference sequence). CDR3 length: 17 amino acids. CDR3 protein: CASSISTGESPRYGYTF. The CDR3 DNA reads TGTGCCAGTAGTATCAGTACAGGGGAATCCCCTCGCTATGGCTACACCTTC.

The chain recombines TRBV24-1 with TRBJ2-3; D remains ambiguous. The V gene lost 5 bases and the J gene lost 8 bases, with 10 bases spanning the gap. Germline CDR1 is KGHDR and CDR2 is SFDVKD. The CDR3 is 12 residues long. CDR3 DNA sequence: TGTGCCACCAGTGGGTCCTTTGGTACGCAGTATTTT. Amino acid sequence: CATSGSFGTQYF.

The chain couples TRBV5-1 to TRBJ2-7; D assignment may be TRBD1 or TRBD2 (5 bases each). The CDR3 is 15 residues long. Germline loops: CDR1 SGHRS, CDR2 YFSETQ. V lost 4 bases and J lost 5, with 19 bases in between. CDR3 nucleotide sequence: TGCGCCAGCAGCCCATCTGGGACCGCCCTCCACGAGCAGTACTTC. This codes for CASSPSGTALHEQYF.

The chain has TRBV7-6 and TRBJ2-1; 11 bases match TRBD1. Germline V gene lookup returns CDR1 SGHVS and CDR2 FNYEAQ. The CDR3 totals 16 residues. Trimming removed 1 base from V and 6 bases from J; junction bases left unmatched: 5. The CDR3 sequence: CASSLGGGTGGNEQFF. CDR3 sequence (DNA): TGTGCCAGCAGCTTAGGGGGGGGGACAGGGGGCAATGAGCAGTTCTTC.

In its sample, this clone ranks as medium-sized. V usage is TRBV29-1 and J usage is TRBJ2-7; weak D call: TRBD2 (5 bases). V lost 6 bases and J lost 8, with 20 bases in between. CDR1 SQVTM and CDR2 ANQGSEA come from the germline V gene. The CDR3 is 13 amino acids. CDR3 amino acids: CSVDGKGGGQQYF. Here the CDR3 DNA reads TGCAGCGTCGACGGTAAAGGTGGAGGTCAGCAGTACTTC.

The chain carries TRBV6-1 and TRBJ1-1; D is undetermined. CDR1 MNHNS and CDR2 SASEGT come from the germline V gene. This CDR3 contains 14 residues. Trimming removed 3 bases at V and 4 bases at J, with 12 bases between. CDR3 DNA sequence: TGTGCCAGCAGTGATTCGGCAGGCGTCACTGAAGCTTTCTTT. Amino acids: CASSDSAGVTEAFF.

The rearrangement uses TRBV5-1 and TRBJ2-1; the match to TRBD2 covers 13 bases. Germline V lookup: CDR1 SGHRS, CDR2 YFSETQ. J was trimmed by 12 bases and V by 3 bases; bases with no gene match: 30. There are 22 residues in the CDR3. The CDR3 protein is CASSSVLRKLAGGAKHIGGQFF. The CDR3 bases are TGCGCCAGCAGCTCCGTGTTGAGGAAACTAGCGGGGGGGGCAAAGCATATAGGTGGGCAGTTCTTC.

The chain carries TRBV5-6 and TRBJ2-1; D possibly matches TRBD1 or TRBD2 (5 bases each). This CDR3 spans 15 amino acids. Trimming left V 6 bases short and J 0 bases short, with 13 bases between. Germline V lookup: CDR1 SGHDT, CDR2 YYEEEE. In DNA, the CDR3 is TGTGCCAGCATCAGGGAGTTTGTCTCCTACAATGAGCAGTTCTTC. It specifies CASIREFVSYNEQFF.

This clone was seen a handful of times. The gene calls are TRBV7-8 and TRBJ2-7; the D is unclear. The V end lost 0 bases, the J end lost 4 bases, and 10 bases lay between the germline ends. Germline V gene lookup returns CDR1 SGHVS and CDR2 FQNEAQ. CDR3 length equals 14 residues. CDR3 residues: CASSLARKKYEQYF. The CDR3 region has the DNA TGTGCCAGCAGCTTAGCGCGGAAGAAATACGAGCAGTACTTC.

The DNA for the CDR3 is TGTGCCAGCAGTTCCGGACAGGCGGGAGGCTACACCTTC. Amino acid sequence: CASSSGQAGGYTF. V usage is TRBV12-3 or TRBV12-4 and J usage is TRBJ1-2; TRBD1 matches at 7 bases. J lost 8 bases, V lost 4 bases, and 7 bases had no gene match. The CDR3 loop spans 13 amino acids.